This T cell receptor delta chain was sequenced for a study of DNA immune sequencing with unique molecular identifiers (dated by TCRdb to 2018 to 2020). Notes on the research overall: Immunomagnetic cell separation was used to enrich gammadelta T cells from buffy coats, and the genomic DNA of the enriched gammadelta T cells was sequenced. Fluorescence-activated cell sorting was used to enrich gammadelta T cells from the PBMC of roughly nine healthy individuals. To compare enriched with non-enriched material, around 92 ng of enriched gammadelta T-cell DNA and approximately 1 ug of non-enriched PBMC DNA were sequenced. An ultrasensitive DNA-based TRD repertoire sequencing method using PCR-introduced unique molecular identifiers was developed and validated in the study. The method was checked using synthetic reference molecules and blood samples from healthy people. All donors were healthy people, and 9 to 11 of the donors were profiled using sorted gammadelta T cells from peripheral blood.

Looking up the germline V gene yields CDR1 TSWWSYY and CDR2 QGS. V ends up 2 bases short and J 0 bases short, with an unmatched junction base count of 17. The CDR3 contains 21 residues, cysteine and phenylalanine counted. Only the CDR3 DNA is retained, 63 bases long and in frame from the first base. The protocol used for the library was multiplex PCR. A 32-plex assay amplified the genomic DNA, with primers for all 8 TRDV and 4 TRDJ genes spanning the CDR3. A 12-nucleotide UMI was introduced during 2 to 4 barcoding PCR cycles, after which a second PCR was performed with Illumina adapter primers. AMPure XP beads were used to purify the libraries, and library quality was checked on a Fragment Analyzer using the HS NGS Fragment kit. Sequencing used an Illumina MiniSeq mid-output kit with roughly 20% PhiX and 150 cycles of paired-end reads. The paper's processing steps were these. MIGEC version 1.2.9 was used to process reads, grouping reads by UMI and building error-corrected consensus sequences. For post-processing, modified scripts from VDJtools version 1.2.1 were used together with the tcR R package. TCRdb processed the public reads again with the CATT caller, after which rows with matching DNA were combined. These V and J calls originate from TCRdb's pipeline instead of the authors' own analysis. Across this sample there are 2,000 to 2,500 delta-chain clones, with about 10% seen only once. The ten largest clones take up roughly 49% of the sample.

Overall study results and their limits: Among clonotypes in healthy donors, TRDV2 paired with TRDJ1 was identified as the most common TRD rearrangement. Novel TRD sequences not targeted by the primers cannot be detected by the primer-based approach. TRD repertoire diversity varied between healthy donors, with several donors highly oligoclonal where top 5 clonotypes exceeded half of productive molecules.

This clone is a singleton in its sample. The target of this receptor is not known. Base qualities are missing; no much larger clone stands one base away. Just one read gives weak support. The clonotype comes from a human donor in good health. Here the chain combines TRDV1 and TRDJ1; TRDD3 fits 11 bases in the junction. Matching the DNA to germline supplied the J gene, which TCRdb does not give. Sequencing was carried out using gamma-delta T cells enriched from blood buffy coat, or unenriched PBMCs (not recorded which). The bases read TGTGCTCTTGGGGAAACTGGGCCTGGGGGATACAATAGGGCGTACACCGATAAACTCATCTTT. The resulting protein is CALGETGPGGYNRAYTDKLIF.